This T cell receptor (beta chain) derives from a study of blood T cells in healthy people across ages. With a J-beta primer mix and a sample-barcoded 5' primer, a second PCR ran about 6 to 11 cycles. TCRdb reprocessed the 5' RACE reads via MiXCR and lists one record per CDR3 protein. The profile shows hundreds of thousands of distinct CDR3 sequences, 25% to 35% of them singletons. Every donor gave around 10 milliliters of peripheral blood. V lost 6 bases and J 6 bases, leaving 8 bases between the germline ends. From germline, CDR1 is MNHEY and CDR2 SVGAGI. The CDR3 is made up of 12 amino acids. These records were also assigned to another study, of T cells of mothers and their children.

Input material: blood. The chain couples TRBV6-5 to TRBJ1-4; D remains unclear. The receptor was derived from a boy under 10 years old in good health. The CDR3 nucleotides are TGTGCCAGCAGCCACCTACATGAAAAACTGTTTTTT. As protein: CASSHLHEKLFF.